This TCR beta chain was retrieved from a study of CD8+ T cells in alopecia areata. Study findings and constraints: It was lesional scalp, especially alopecia totalis/universalis, that showed higher clonality than normal scalp.

Reverse transcription of extracted RNA yielded cDNA, which provided the sequencing template. TCRdb's copy holds only in-frame clones and misses some; the assay was immunoSEQ multiplex PCR. Among 150,000 or so clones listed, about 88% were seen once. The count of this clone is one. Its antigen is undetermined. As to treatment: oral pan-JAK inhibitor, 5-10 mg twice daily. The TCR was taken from a human donor with alopecia areata. This specimen was CD8+ T cells sorted from blood, taken at week 4, from a patient treated with tofacitinib.

This CDR3 reads CAVTGGSNEKLFF. CDR3 bases: TGTGCTGTCACGGGCGGCTCAAATGAAAAACTGTTTTTT. The chain recombines TRBV7-9 with TRBJ1-4; D ambiguous. The CDR3 is 13 residues long. Germline values: CDR1 SEHNR, CDR2 FQNEAQ (reference sequence).